Each of the 19 T cell receptor beta chains below was sequenced from the same sample in a study of cytomegalovirus exposure and HLA in healthy donors. With 60 Vbeta and 13 Jbeta primers, the PCR was carried out. Some clones are missing from TCRdb's copy, which holds only in-frame ones; the method was immunoSEQ multiplex PCR. This sample carries more than 40,000 clones, roughly half of them seen once, and the ten largest clones take about 6.3%. Sequencing input: PBMCs. The receptor source for this set is a man in his 60s in good health and CMV-seronegative.

The gene calls are TRBV30 and TRBJ2-7, with D uncertain. The CDR3 is 17 amino acids. The germline CDR1 and CDR2 sequences are GTSNPN and SVGIG (reference sequence). V lost 4 bases, J lost 6 bases, and 28 bases lay in between. This chain's CDR3 is CAWNKARVGTRSGEQYF. CDR3 sequence (DNA): TGTGCCTGGAACAAGGCTCGTGTTGGCACCCGATCGGGCGAGCAGTACTTC.

The gene calls are TRBV28 and TRBJ1-2; no clear D gene. CDR3 length: 12 amino acids. Germline lookup yields CDR1 MDHEN and CDR2 SYDVKM. The V end lost 3 bases, the J end lost 4 bases, and 6 bases lay between the germline ends. The CDR3 nucleotides read TGTGCCAGCAGTTTGCGAACCTATGGCTACACCTTC. Translating it yields CASSLRTYGYTF.

There are a few counts of this clone. The chain is built from TRBV2 and TRBJ2-2; 8 bases line up with TRBD1. Germline CDR1 is SNHLY and CDR2 is FYNNEI. Germline trimming cut 7 bases from V and 6 bases from J; bases unmatched to any gene: 10. The CDR3 totals 15 residues. CDR3 region: CASTLQTGEAGELFF. In DNA form, the CDR3 reads TGTGCCAGCACCCTCCAGACAGGGGAAGCCGGGGAGCTGTTTTTT.

The chain joins TRBV18 to TRBJ1-5; no firm D call. This CDR3 has 15 amino acids. Germline V CDR1 and CDR2: KGHSH, LQKENI. Trimming pared 4 bases from V and 1 base from J, leaving 11 bases between. The CDR3 loop is CASSLSDGSNQPQHF. In nucleotides, the CDR3 is TGTGCCAGCTCACTCTCCGACGGGAGCAATCAGCCCCAGCATTTT.

CDR3 bases: TGTGCCTGGAGTCTGGACAGAAGAAGCTCTGAAGCTTTCTTT. Protein sequence: CAWSLDRRSSEAFF. The rearrangement links TRBV30 to TRBJ1-1; D possibly corresponds to TRBD1 (6 bases). Trimming stripped 2 bases from V and 6 bases from J, with 16 bases between. Germline V lookup: CDR1 GTSNPN, CDR2 SVGIG (reference sequence). This CDR3 is built from 14 residues.

This chain connects TRBV6-1 to TRBJ1-5, with D unresolved. The CDR3 consists of 11 residues. Germline values: CDR1 MNHNS, CDR2 SASEGT. V shed 5 bases and J shed 5 bases, with 4 bases lying between them. The CDR3 nucleotides are TGTGCCAGCAGTAGAGATCAGCCCCAGCATTTT. Amino acids: CASSRDQPQHF.

This clone was detected only a few times. The CDR3 loop is CASSQTELNYGYTF. DNA of the CDR3: TGCGCCAGCAGCCAAACAGAACTTAACTATGGCTACACCTTC. The genes are TRBV4-1 and TRBJ1-2; D is unresolved. The CDR3 loop spans 14 amino acids. With 2 bases removed from V and 1 base from J, the gap between germline ends came to 8 bases. In germline, CDR1 is MGHRA, CDR2 YSYEKL.

This clone was recorded a few times. The rearrangement joins TRBV29-1 to TRBJ1-3; D remains ambiguous. CDR3 length: 13 residues. Germline-derived CDR1 and CDR2 are SQVTM and ANQGSEA. V lost 4 bases and J lost 0, with 7 bases in between. The CDR3 sequence: CSVGRNSGNTIYF. In DNA form, the CDR3 reads TGCAGCGTTGGTCGTAACTCTGGAAACACCATATATTTT.

This chain uses TRBV2 with TRBJ1-2, with 12 positions matching TRBD1. V was pared by 11 bases and J by 4 bases, with 5 bases of the junction left unmatched. The CDR3 totals 13 residues. Germline-derived CDR1 and CDR2 are SNHLY and FYNNEI. In nucleotides, the CDR3 is TGTGCCGGAAGGGACAGGGGGCCCTATGGCTACACCTTC. This gives the protein CAGRDRGPYGYTF.

The chain couples TRBV5-1 to TRBJ2-5; 9 nucleotides line up with TRBD2. Germline V lookup: CDR1 SGHRS, CDR2 YFSETQ. This CDR3 contains 14 residues. Germline trimming cut 5 bases from V and 5 bases from J; bases unmatched to any gene: 7. As DNA, the CDR3 is TGCGCCAGCAGAACCTCCGGGACTAGCGAGACCCAGTACTTC. Protein: CASRTSGTSETQYF. Drawing the rest from reference TRBV5-1 and TRBJ2-5, the complete variable domain is KAGVTQTPRYLIKTRGQQVTLSCSPISGHRSVSWYQQTPGQGLQFLFEYFSETQRNKGNFPGRFSGRQFSNSRSEMNVSTLELGDSALYLCASRTSGTSETQYFGPGTRLLVL.

The chain joins TRBV15 to TRBJ2-7; TRBD2 matches at 8 bases. The V segment lost 0 bases and the J segment 0 bases; nucleotides outside the gene matches: 1. The CDR3 sequence is 15 residues long. The germline V gene encodes CDR1 LNHNV and CDR2 YYDKDF (reference sequence). The CDR3 DNA reads TGTGCCACCAGCAGAGAAAGCGGGAGCTCCTACGAGCAGTACGTC. Translating gives CATSRESGSSYEQYV.

This clone was counted only a few times. J is TRBJ2-1 and V is TRBV7-6, with 8 nucleotides matching TRBD2. There are 16 residues in the CDR3. Germline V gene lookup returns CDR1 SGHVS and CDR2 FNYEAQ. The V segment lost 5 bases and the J segment 4 bases; nucleotides outside the gene matches: 10. The CDR3 loop is CASSRGLAGLYNEQFF. The CDR3 DNA sequence: TGTGCCAGCAGCCGAGGACTAGCCGGACTTTACAATGAGCAGTTCTTC.

This clone was counted between two and nine times. The chain links TRBV11-2 to TRBJ2-5, with D possibly matching TRBD1 (5 bases). Trimming took off 1 base at V and 2 bases at J, with 8 bases between the two ends. The germline gives CDR1 SGHAT, CDR2 FQNNGV. The CDR3 length is 14 residues. The CDR3, as DNA: TGTGCCAGCAGCTTAGGTAGGGGACAAGAGACCCAGTACTTC. Its protein is CASSLGRGQETQYF. Using reference TRBV11-2 and TRBJ2-5 for the parts outside the CDR3, the full variable domain is EAGVAQSPRYKIIEKRQSVAFWCNPISGHATLYWYQQILGQGPKLLIQFQNNGVVDDSQLPKDRFSAERLKGVDSTLKIQPAKLEDSAVYLCASSLGRGQETQYFGPGTRLLVL.

The chain combines TRBV7-8 with TRBJ1-5; 11 bases map to TRBD1. The CDR3 spans 14 residues. Germline CDR1 and CDR2: SGHVS and FQNEAQ. The V segment lost 1 base and the J segment 8 bases; nucleotides outside the gene matches: 1. The chain's CDR3 is CASSLGTGGEPQHF. CDR3 nucleotide sequence: TGTGCCAGCAGCTTAGGGACAGGGGGCGAGCCCCAGCATTTT.

J is TRBJ1-1 and V is TRBV30; 8 nucleotides match TRBD1. Looked up from germline, CDR1 is GTSNPN and CDR2 is SVGIG (reference sequence). V lost 5 bases to trimming and J lost 4 bases; unmatched junction nucleotides: 3. The CDR3 is made up of 12 amino acids. As DNA, the CDR3 is TGTGCCTGGGACAGGGGTGTCACTGAAGCTTTCTTT. It translates to CAWDRGVTEAFF.

The sample holds a few counts of this clone. The chain joins TRBV29-1 to TRBJ1-1, with a possible D match to TRBD1 (6 bases). The CDR3 has 11 residues. Deletions cut 6 bases from V and 8 bases from J, with 13 bases between. In germline, CDR1 is SQVTM, CDR2 ANQGSEA. The CDR3: CSVDPGQEAFF. CDR3 bases: TGCAGCGTGGATCCGGGACAAGAAGCTTTCTTT.

The chain links TRBV29-1 to TRBJ2-1; 13 nucleotides align to TRBD2. The CDR3 contains 14 residues. CDR1 SQVTM and CDR2 ANQGSEA come from the germline V gene. J was trimmed by 10 bases and V by 4 bases; bases with no gene match: 7. CDR3 loop: CSVGGTSGIQEQFF. DNA of the CDR3: TGCAGCGTTGGCGGGACTAGCGGGATACAAGAGCAGTTCTTC.

This chain connects TRBV28 to TRBJ2-1, with 8 bases aligning to TRBD1. The germline V gene encodes CDR1 MDHEN and CDR2 SYDVKM. V was clipped by 6 bases and J by 8 bases; unmatched bases: 9. The CDR3 is made up of 14 amino acids. The CDR3 loop is CASRLLDRVDEQFF. The CDR3 region has the DNA TGTGCCAGCAGACTCCTGGACAGGGTCGATGAGCAGTTCTTC.

V gene TRBV5-8 combines with J gene TRBJ2-2; D is unresolved. Germline CDR1 reads SGHTS; CDR2 reads YDEGEE. The CDR3 loop spans 13 amino acids. V was clipped by 4 bases and J by 6 bases, with 10 bases between them. CDR3 nucleotides: TGTGCCAGCAGCCCCACAGTAGCCGGGGAGCTGTTTTTT. Translated, it gives CASSPTVAGELFF.